This TCR beta chain was recorded in a study of cytomegalovirus exposure and HLA in healthy donors. About the study: Samples from HLA-typed donors yielded around 79 million unique TCRs in an early data release. Study-level findings and limits: It was reported in a later analysis that an Asian-associated ancestry cluster showed fewer N-insertions than the approximately 690-donor mean. Reported results showed that the classifier diagnosed cytomegalovirus status with high specificity and sensitivity. The study recorded 150 to 200 TCR beta chains that were cytomegalovirus-associated.

V was shortened by 6 bases and J by 6 bases, with 17 bases between the two germline ends. CDR1 and CDR2 (germline): MNHEY, SVGAGI. The CDR3 is 15 amino acids. The PCR used 60 Vbeta and 13 Jbeta primers. Generated by immunoSEQ multiplex PCR, the TCRdb table keeps only in-frame clones and is missing some. The sample consists of around 170,000 clones, roughly 76% of them appearing once. For this clone: Its antigen is undetermined.

This chain links TRBV6-5 with TRBJ2-2; the D gene is possibly TRBD1 (6 bases). This receptor was identified in a man aged 40-49 years in good health and CMV-seropositive. Sequencing input: PBMCs. The DNA of the CDR3 is TGTGCCAGCAGGTGGGAACAGGGACGTTCCGGGGAGCTGTTTTTT. Its protein is CASRWEQGRSGELFF.